This TCR beta chain was profiled in a study of blood T cells in healthy people across ages. Study context: About one barcoded beta molecule per two T cells was the capture yield of template switching. Study-level results: Shifts in expanded clonotypes may have been confounded by donor CMV status, which was unknown. With naive T cell percentage, TCR beta diversity showed a strong correlation.

V lost 5 bases and J lost 5; bases outside the gene matches: 9. The CDR3 covers 14 residues. CDR1 and CDR2 from the germline V gene are DFQATT and SNEGSKA (reference sequence). Together with a sample-barcoded 5' primer, a J-beta primer mix was included in a second PCR lasting about 6 to 11 cycles. A single record per CDR3 protein comes from TCRdb applying MiXCR to the 5' RACE reads. The repertoire has about 1.6 million distinct CDR3 sequences, around 36% of them found once; the top ten carry about 10%. Many counts were recorded for this clonotype. The antigen is unknown. Specimen: blood. The clonotype originates from a woman between 25 and 40 years old in good health. J is TRBJ2-7 and V is TRBV20-1; 10 nucleotides match TRBD2. CDR3 loop: CSASPAGGVHEQYF. As DNA, the CDR3 is TGCAGTGCTTCGCCAGCGGGAGGGGTCCACGAGCAGTACTTC.